This record concerns one T cell receptor (beta chain) sequence. This entry is derived from a study of blood T cell repertoires in COVID-19. The table came from immunoSEQ multiplex PCR; TCRdb's copy has only in-frame clones and leaves some out. The sample has about 190,000 clones, more than 85% seen once. The CDR3 loop spans 15 amino acids. From germline, CDR1 is GTSNPN and CDR2 SVGIG (reference sequence). Trimming took 3 bases from V and 1 from J; bases not matched to a gene: 5. This rearrangement joins TRBV30 to TRBJ1-5; 8 nucleotides line up with TRBD1. The sequenced sample was peripheral blood. The TCR comes from a man aged 30 to 39 with acute or convalescent COVID-19. CDR3 DNA sequence: TGTGCCTGGAGGGACGGACAGGGAAGCAATCAGCCCCAGCATTTT. This translates into CAWRDGQGSNQPQHF.